This entry is about one T cell receptor (beta chain). Method: immunoSEQ multiplex PCR; TCRdb's copy keeps in-frame clones and lacks some. This table holds 240,000 or so clones, about four fifths found once. The sample comes from a study of blood T cell repertoires in COVID-19. Turning to the study itself: Samples representing acute and convalescent COVID-19 were sourced from the United States, Italy and Spain.

This CDR3 region has 15 residues. Germline-derived CDR1 and CDR2 are SGHTS and YDEGEE. Trimming removed 3 bases at V and 0 bases at J, with 10 bases between. This chain links TRBV5-8 with TRBJ2-4; the D gene is possibly TRBD2 (6 bases). The material sequenced was peripheral blood. This sequence originates from a woman at least 80 years old with COVID-19, enrolled during active disease. The CDR3 DNA reads TGTGCCAGCAGCTCGGGGGTACTAGCCAAAAACATTCAGTACTTC. It yields the protein CASSSGVLAKNIQYF.